These T cell receptor beta chains were read from a single sample in a study of shared clonotypes between healthy human individuals. Sequencing was performed with immunoSEQ multiplex PCR; in TCRdb, only in-frame clones are kept and a portion is missing. The profile shows about 590,000 clones, over 95% of them singletons. The sample taken for sequencing was naive CD8+ T cells sorted from blood. The source of these receptors is a woman aged 25 to 39 in good health. Both conserved end residues are part of each CDR3. A D gene is named only where the DNA matches it firmly. Only part of the rows carry a size: once, few, many, or a class if the clone is expanded.

j_call clone_size d_call v_call cdr3_length cdr3_aa cdr3_nt
TRBJ2-7 - TRBD2 TRBV28 14 CASSPGGSSYEQYF TGTGCCAGCAGTCCCGGGGGGAGCTCCTACGAGCAGTACTTC
TRBJ1-5 - - TRBV28 13 CASSGQGNQPQHF TGTGCCAGCAGTGGGCAGGGGAATCAGCCCCAGCATTTT
TRBJ2-7 - - TRBV27 15 CASSLGAGAPYEQYF TGTGCCAGTAGTTTAGGTGCAGGGGCTCCCTACGAGCAGTACTTC
TRBJ2-7 - TRBD1 TRBV27 15 CASSTAGTGINEQYF TGTGCCAGCAGCACCGCCGGGACAGGGATCAACGAGCAGTACTTC
TRBJ2-7 once - TRBV29-1 16 CSVEDPGDNRGGEQYF TGCAGCGTTGAAGATCCCGGGGACAACAGGGGAGGAGAGCAGTACTTC
TRBJ2-2 - - TRBV4-1 14 CASSQGVRGGELFF TGCGCCAGCAGCCAAGGCGTACGGGGGGGGGAGCTGTTTTTT
TRBJ2-7 few - TRBV19 11 CASSIGYEQYF TGTGCCAGTAGTATAGGTTACGAGCAGTACTTC
TRBJ2-7 - TRBD1 TRBV6-9 19 CASSYQGQGAKKISYEQYF TGTGCCAGCAGTTACCAGGGACAGGGGGCGAAAAAGATCTCCTACGAGCAGTACTTC
TRBJ2-7 - TRBD2 TRBV2 14 CASEQTSGSYEQYF TGTGCCAGCGAACAGACTAGCGGGAGTTACGAGCAGTACTTC
TRBJ1-5 - - TRBV28 13 CASSFESNQPQHF TGTGCCAGCAGTTTCGAAAGCAATCAGCCCCAGCATTTT
TRBJ2-7 - - TRBV27 16 CASSLSRSGPTYEQYF TGTGCCAGCAGTTTATCGCGAAGCGGGCCAACCTACGAGCAGTACTTC
TRBJ1-1 - - TRBV28 14 CASSPPATVTEAFF TGTGCCAGCAGTCCCCCTGCCACGGTAACTGAAGCTTTCTTT
TRBJ2-7 - TRBD2 TRBV13 16 CASSFRWASGIYEQYF TGTGCCAGCAGCTTTAGATGGGCTAGCGGGATCTACGAGCAGTACTTC
TRBJ2-3 - - TRBV19 17 CASKGNGTTMVTDTQYF TGTGCCAGTAAAGGAAACGGGACCACTATGGTAACAGATACGCAGTATTTT
TRBJ2-7 - - TRBV6-1 11 CASSMIDEQYF TGTGCCAGCAGTATGATCGACGAGCAGTACTTC
TRBJ2-7 - - TRBV5-5 16 CASSLEGVGFSYEQYF TGTGCCAGCAGCTTGGAGGGAGTGGGGTTCTCCTACGAGCAGTACTTC
TRBJ2-2 - TRBD1 TRBV5-4 16 CASSLGDRGHTGELFF TGTGCCAGCAGCTTGGGGGACAGGGGGCACACCGGGGAGCTGTTTTTT
TRBJ1-4 - - TRBV7-8 17 CASSLSRVVTTNEKLFF TGTGCCAGCAGTCTAAGTAGGGTCGTTACAACTAATGAAAAACTGTTTTTT
TRBJ1-1 - - TRBV19 13 CASKSDRNTEAFF TGTGCCAGTAAATCGGACAGAAACACTGAAGCTTTCTTT
TRBJ2-3 - - TRBV6-5 14 CASSLLGADDTQYF TGTGCCAGCAGCCTTCTGGGGGCCGACGATACGCAGTATTTT
TRBJ2-5 - - TRBV9 13 CASRGENKETQYF TGTGCCAGCAGGGGCGAGAACAAAGAGACCCAGTACTTC
TRBJ2-7 - - TRBV28 14 CASRRRQATYEQYF TGTGCCAGCAGGCGAAGACAGGCGACCTACGAGCAGTACTTC
TRBJ2-2 - - TRBV28 15 CASSPGGRGTGELFF TGTGCCAGCAGTCCAGGAGGCCGGGGAACCGGGGAGCTGTTTTTT
TRBJ2-3 - TRBD2 TRBV28 17 CASRQPTSRTSTDTQYF TGTGCCAGCAGACAGCCGACTAGCCGAACTAGCACAGATACGCAGTATTTT
TRBJ2-7 - - TRBV27 14 CASSLTAFTYEQYF TGTGCCAGCAGTCTTACTGCTTTCACCTACGAGCAGTACTTC
TRBJ2-7 - TRBD1 TRBV11-2 12 CASSLGTGGQYF TGTGCCAGCAGCTTAGGGACAGGGGGGCAGTACTTC
TRBJ1-2 - - TRBV19 15 CASSPSGGAPYGYTF TGTGCCAGTAGTCCCAGCGGGGGTGCTCCCTATGGCTACACCTTC
TRBJ2-1 - - TRBV4-1 15 CASSQDEAAWDEQFF TGCGCCAGCAGCCAAGACGAGGCGGCATGGGATGAGCAGTTCTTC
TRBJ2-3 - TRBD2 TRBV7-6 17 CASSRPVGGSSTDTQYF TGTGCCAGCAGCCGCCCCGTGGGCGGGAGTAGCACAGATACGCAGTATTTT
TRBJ2-7 - - TRBV6-5 13 CASSYSGSYEQYF TGTGCCAGCAGTTACTCTGGGAGTTACGAGCAGTACTTC
TRBJ2-7 once - TRBV29-1 13 CSVEGGGAYEQYF TGCAGCGTTGAGGGCGGAGGCGCGTACGAGCAGTACTTC
TRBJ2-7 few - TRBV5-4 11 CASSSDYEQYF TGTGCCAGCAGCTCAGACTACGAGCAGTACTTC
TRBJ2-1 - - TRBV4-1 18 CASSQGPASTTTYNEQFF TGCGCCAGCAGCCAGGGGCCCGCGTCCACTACCACCTACAATGAGCAGTTCTTC
TRBJ2-2 - - TRBV14 14 CASSQYTNTGELFF TGTGCCAGCAGCCAGTACACCAACACCGGGGAGCTGTTTTTT
TRBJ1-1 - - TRBV19 16 CASSIAGRLGMTEAFF TGTGCCAGTAGTATAGCAGGCCGCCTAGGGATGACTGAAGCTTTCTTT
TRBJ2-1 once TRBD2 TRBV6-4 18 CASSELGGRAEGGNEQFF TGTGCCAGCAGTGAGCTCGGCGGGAGGGCCGAGGGAGGCAATGAGCAGTTCTTC
TRBJ1-5 - TRBD1 TRBV28 15 CASSNDRGGYQPQHF TGTGCCAGCAGTAACGACAGGGGGGGGTATCAGCCCCAGCATTTT
TRBJ2-6 - - TRBV9 14 CASSVEGATNVLTF TGTGCCAGCAGCGTAGAAGGGGCAACCAACGTCCTGACTTTC
TRBJ1-5 - TRBD1 TRBV7-9 16 CASTLGGGTAPWPQHF TGTGCCAGCACCCTCGGGGGCGGGACAGCTCCCTGGCCCCAGCATTTT
TRBJ1-3 - - TRBV11-2 14 CASRAGPYGNTIYF TGTGCCAGCAGGGCGGGGCCCTATGGAAACACCATATATTTT
TRBJ2-7 - - TRBV15 13 CATSRTLAYEQYF TGTGCCACCAGCAGGACTCTGGCCTACGAGCAGTACTTC
TRBJ2-5 - - TRBV6-6 16 CASSYFEVGAQETQYF TGTGCCAGCAGTTACTTCGAGGTAGGAGCACAAGAGACCCAGTACTTC
TRBJ2-3 - TRBD1 TRBV5-6 16 CASSPMTGVYTDTQYF TGTGCCAGCAGCCCTATGACAGGGGTGTACACAGATACGCAGTATTTT
TRBJ1-1 - - TRBV5-1 13 CASSLVGDTEAFF TGCGCCAGCAGCTTGGTAGGGGACACTGAAGCTTTCTTT
TRBJ2-3 - - TRBV15 17 CATSSSWEGALTHTQYF TGTGCCACCAGCAGTTCCTGGGAGGGGGCTCTCACACATACGCAGTATTTT
TRBJ2-5 - TRBD1 TRBV6-1 14 CASTPGQGRETQYF TGTGCCAGCACTCCGGGACAGGGCCGCGAGACCCAGTACTTC
TRBJ1-1 - - TRBV2 14 CASSDEGVTTEAFF TGTGCCAGCAGTGATGAGGGGGTTACGACTGAAGCTTTCTTT
TRBJ2-1 - - TRBV5-8 16 CASREDLWGDSQEQFF TGTGCCAGCAGGGAGGATCTTTGGGGGGACTCACAGGAGCAGTTCTTC
TRBJ1-2 - - TRBV6-5 15 CASSYDPNDIGGYTF TGTGCCAGCAGTTACGACCCGAACGACATCGGGGGCTACACCTTC